The entry below gives a single T cell receptor beta chain sequence along with its context. Its antigen is as yet unknown. The sample comes from a study of type 1 and type 2 diabetes patients. Findings and limits, study-wide: Some expanded clones seen only in T1D might occur in additional T2D or control samples. In type 2 diabetes, highly-expanded CD4+ clones took a median around 4.1% of reads. Type 2 diabetes repertoires were more diverse than type 1 diabetes repertoires.

Between the trimmed V and J ends, which lost 6 bases and 0 bases, there was a span of 9 bases. The germline CDR1 and CDR2 sequences are DFQATT and SNEGSKA (reference sequence). This CDR3 spans 13 amino acids. Amplification started from genomic DNA. Multiplex PCR with 30 forward and 13 reverse primers amplified the TCR beta CDR3. TCRdb ran MiXCR on the multiplex PCR reads and lists one entry per CDR3 protein. This repertoire shows 250,000 or so distinct CDR3 sequences, roughly 44% found once; its top ten account for approximately 13%. Sequencing used peripheral blood mononuclear cells (PBMCs). This TCR derives from a man aged 18-30 years with type 2 diabetes. This chain links TRBV20-1 with TRBJ2-4, with D possibly being TRBD1 (6 bases). Here the CDR3 DNA reads TGCAGTGCCAGGGGCGGAGCCAAAAACATTCAGTACTTC. Its protein product is CSARGGAKNIQYF.